This T cell receptor (beta chain) came from a study of cytomegalovirus exposure and HLA in healthy donors. As for the study in general: The same platform used for the 666 first-cohort repertoires was also used for the 120 or so validation repertoires, as a later analysis reported. Broader study findings: Among TCR beta chains, those listed as cytomegalovirus-associated numbered about 160. There were some public TCRs occurring in many donors, but most TCR sequences were rare.

As to this clone: Its target is not known.

CDR1 is SGHDN, CDR2 FVKESK, per germline. CDR3 size: 13 residues. With V trimmed by 7 bases and J by 1 base, 4 bases remained unmatched. The method was immunoSEQ multiplex PCR; TCRdb's version includes in-frame clones alone and lacks a portion of them. The sample carries 95,000 to 150,000 clones, 89% recorded once. The gene calls are TRBV14 and TRBJ2-7; 7 bases map to TRBD2. The TCR sequence derives from a woman aged 18 to 35 in good health and CMV-seronegative. Sequenced: PBMCs. As DNA, the CDR3 is TGTGCCAGCACCGGTAGCGGGTCCTACGAGCAGTACTTC. Amino acid sequence: CASTGSGSYEQYF.